This T cell receptor (beta chain) was sequenced in a study of T cell changes during pregnancy in multiple sclerosis. V was clipped by 5 bases and J by 4 bases; unmatched bases: 2. Germline values: CDR1 SGHTA, CDR2 FQGNSA. The CDR3 consists of 13 residues. The method was immunoSEQ multiplex PCR; TCRdb's version includes in-frame clones alone and lacks a portion of them. This table holds around 75,000 clones, about 91% found once. The chain uses TRBV7-2 and TRBJ1-2; 9 bases match TRBD1. The sequence came from a female donor in good health, enrolled as a control in a pregnancy study. Sequenced here: CD4+ T cells from peripheral blood mononuclear cells, sampled in the third trimester of pregnancy. The CDR3 protein is CASSRTGVYGYTF. CDR3 in DNA: TGTGCCAGCAGCAGGACAGGGGTCTATGGCTACACCTTC.